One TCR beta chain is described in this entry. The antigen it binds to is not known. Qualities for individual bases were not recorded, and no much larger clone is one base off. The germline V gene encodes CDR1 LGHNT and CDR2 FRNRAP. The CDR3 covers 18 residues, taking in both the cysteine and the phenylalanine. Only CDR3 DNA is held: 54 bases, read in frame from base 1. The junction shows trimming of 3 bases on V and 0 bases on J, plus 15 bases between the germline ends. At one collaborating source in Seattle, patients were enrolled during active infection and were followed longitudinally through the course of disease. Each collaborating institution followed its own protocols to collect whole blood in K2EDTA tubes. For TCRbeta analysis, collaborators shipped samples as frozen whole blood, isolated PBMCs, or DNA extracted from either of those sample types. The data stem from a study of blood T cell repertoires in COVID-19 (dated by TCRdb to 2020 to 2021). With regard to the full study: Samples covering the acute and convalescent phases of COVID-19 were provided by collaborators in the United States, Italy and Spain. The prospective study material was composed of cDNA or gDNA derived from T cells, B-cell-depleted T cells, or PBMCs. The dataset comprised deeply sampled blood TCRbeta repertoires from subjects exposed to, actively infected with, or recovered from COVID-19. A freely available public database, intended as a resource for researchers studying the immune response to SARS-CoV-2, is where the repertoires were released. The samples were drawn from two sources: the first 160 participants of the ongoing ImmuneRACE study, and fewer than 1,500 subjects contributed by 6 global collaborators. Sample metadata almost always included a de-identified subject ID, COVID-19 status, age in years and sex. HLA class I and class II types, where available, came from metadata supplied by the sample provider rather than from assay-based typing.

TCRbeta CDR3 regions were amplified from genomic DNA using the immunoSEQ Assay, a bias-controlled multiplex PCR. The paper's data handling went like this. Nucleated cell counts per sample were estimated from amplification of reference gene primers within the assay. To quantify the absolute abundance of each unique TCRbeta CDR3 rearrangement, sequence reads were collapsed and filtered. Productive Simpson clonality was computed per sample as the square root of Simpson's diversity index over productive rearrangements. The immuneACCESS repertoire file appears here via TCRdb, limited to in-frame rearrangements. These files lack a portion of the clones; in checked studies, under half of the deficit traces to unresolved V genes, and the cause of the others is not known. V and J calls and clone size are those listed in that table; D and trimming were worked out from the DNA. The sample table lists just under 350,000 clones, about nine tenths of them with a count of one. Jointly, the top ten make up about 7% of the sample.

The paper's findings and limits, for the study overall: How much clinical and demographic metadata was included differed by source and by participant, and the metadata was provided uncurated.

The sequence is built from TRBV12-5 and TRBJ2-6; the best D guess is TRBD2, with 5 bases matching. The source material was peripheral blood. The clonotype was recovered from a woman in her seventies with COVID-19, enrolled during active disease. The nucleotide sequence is TGTGCTAGTGGTTTAAAAGGTTTGGGGAGCTCTGGGGCCAACGTCCTGACTTTC. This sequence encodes CASGLKGLGSSGANVLTF. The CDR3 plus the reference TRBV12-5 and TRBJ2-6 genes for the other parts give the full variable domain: DARVTQTPRHKVTEMGQEVTMRCQPILGHNTVFWYRQTMMQGLELLAYFRNRAPLDDSGMPKDRFSAEMPDATLATLKIQPSEPRDSAVYFCASGLKGLGSSGANVLTFGAGSRLTVL.